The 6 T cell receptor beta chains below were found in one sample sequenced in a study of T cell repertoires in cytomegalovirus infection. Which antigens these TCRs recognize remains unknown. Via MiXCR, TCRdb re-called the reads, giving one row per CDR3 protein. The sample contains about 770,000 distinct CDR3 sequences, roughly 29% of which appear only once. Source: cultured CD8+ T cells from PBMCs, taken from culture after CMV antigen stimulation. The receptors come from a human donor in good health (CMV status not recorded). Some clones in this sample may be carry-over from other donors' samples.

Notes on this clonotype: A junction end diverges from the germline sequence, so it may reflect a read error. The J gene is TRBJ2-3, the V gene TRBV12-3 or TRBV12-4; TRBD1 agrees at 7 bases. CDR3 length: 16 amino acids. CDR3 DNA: TGTGCCAGCAGTCTAGCTAGGGGGCGAGAAAGAGATACGCAGTATTTT. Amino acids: CASSLARGRERDTQYF.

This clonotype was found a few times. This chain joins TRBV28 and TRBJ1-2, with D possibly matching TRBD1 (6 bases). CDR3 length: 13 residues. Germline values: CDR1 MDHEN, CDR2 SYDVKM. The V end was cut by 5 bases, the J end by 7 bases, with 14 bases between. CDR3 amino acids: CASSPRGAGGYTF. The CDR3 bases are TGTGCCAGCAGTCCCCGGGGGGCTGGTGGCTACACCTTC.

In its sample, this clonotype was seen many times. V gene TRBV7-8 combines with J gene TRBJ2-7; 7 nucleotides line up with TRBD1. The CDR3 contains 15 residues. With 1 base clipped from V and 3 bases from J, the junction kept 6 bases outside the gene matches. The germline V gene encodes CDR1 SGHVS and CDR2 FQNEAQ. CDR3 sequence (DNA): TGTGCCAGCAGCTTAGGCCGACAGGGCCGCTACGAGCAGTACGTC. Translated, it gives CASSLGRQGRYEQYV.

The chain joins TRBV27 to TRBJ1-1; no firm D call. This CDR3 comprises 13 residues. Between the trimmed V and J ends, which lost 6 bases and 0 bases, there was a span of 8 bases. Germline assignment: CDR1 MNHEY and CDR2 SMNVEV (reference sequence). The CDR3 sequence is CASRPNLNTEAFF. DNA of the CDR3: TGTGCCAGCAGACCGAATCTGAACACTGAAGCTTTCTTT.

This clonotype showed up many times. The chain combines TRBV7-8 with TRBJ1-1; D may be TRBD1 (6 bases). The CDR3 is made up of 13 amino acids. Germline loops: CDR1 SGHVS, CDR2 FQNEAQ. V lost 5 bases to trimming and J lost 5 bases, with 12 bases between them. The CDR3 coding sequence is TGTGCCAGCAGCATAGGGGGATGGACTGAAGCTTTCTTT. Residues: CASSIGGWTEAFF.

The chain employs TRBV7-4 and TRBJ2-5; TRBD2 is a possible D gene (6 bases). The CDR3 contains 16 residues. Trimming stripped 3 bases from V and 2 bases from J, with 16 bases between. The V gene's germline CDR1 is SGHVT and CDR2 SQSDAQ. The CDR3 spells CASSFKQGGRQETQYF. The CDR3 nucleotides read TGTGCCAGCAGCTTTAAGCAGGGAGGTCGGCAAGAGACCCAGTACTTC.